This T cell receptor (beta chain) was recorded in a study of Ad26.COV2.S vaccination and SARS-CoV-2 variants. This clone was counted between two and nine times. As for treatment: roughly 19 received Ad26.COV2.S at low or high dose, single or two shots; roughly five received placebo; per-sample allocation not given. Sampling was done on day 63 after the first vaccine or placebo injection. Generated by immunoSEQ multiplex PCR, the TCRdb table keeps only in-frame clones and is missing some. The data contain 350,000 to 500,000 clones, roughly 89% of them singletons. V dropped 3 bases and J dropped 6 bases, with 21 bases sitting between them. The CDR3 runs 16 residues. Germline-derived CDR1 and CDR2 are SGHDT and YYEEEE.

The chain recombines TRBV5-6 with TRBJ1-2, with a possible D match to TRBD1 (5 bases). The sequencing here drew on peripheral blood, taken in a trial of Ad26.COV2.S vaccine versus placebo. The sequence was obtained from a person between 18 and 59 years old who received the Ad26.COV2.S COVID-19 vaccine or a placebo. The CDR3, as DNA: TGTGCCAGCAGCTCACGTGGGGACGACAGAAGAAATGGCTACACCTTC. Its translation is CASSSRGDDRRNGYTF.